This T cell receptor beta chain was sequenced in a study of T-cell memory formation after mild COVID-19. General observations from the study: In second-wave clones peaking day 37, SARS-CoV-2 specificity remained unconfirmed. For contracting clones, CD4+ ones sat mainly in CM and EM, CD8+ in EMRA. Pre-infection memory carried some responding clones, suggesting that cross-reactive memory joined. Contracting clones from day 15 to 85 had balanced CD4/CD8; later expanders favoured CD4+.

The CDR3 covers 15 residues. Germline V gene sequence: CDR1 SGHRS, CDR2 YFSETQ. V shed 0 bases and J shed 9 bases, with 18 bases lying between them. TCRdb itself ran the 5' RACE reads through MiXCR, one entry per CDR3 protein. The sample includes 350,000 to 500,000 distinct CDR3 sequences, about a sixth of them seen just once. As concerns this clonotype: What it binds is not known.

Sequencing used PBMCs or a T cell subset sorted from them (not recorded which). The sequence came from a man aged 18 to 30 who had mild COVID-19 (a few samples of this study predate the infection). Cell type and time point are not known. J is TRBJ1-1 and V is TRBV5-1; D not certain. The DNA of the CDR3 is TGCGCCAGCAGCTTGGCCATTGAAGGGAGTGCTCAAGCTTTCTTT. This gives the protein CASSLAIEGSAQAFF.